This T cell receptor beta chain derives from a study of graft-versus-host responses after intestinal transplantation. In the study overall: Induction with anti-thymocyte globulin, then tacrolimus and steroids for around three years, was given to all recipients. Study-level points and caveats: GvH clones were identified in recipient marrow, with some first appearing in ileum or blood.

The table came from immunoSEQ multiplex PCR; TCRdb's copy has only in-frame clones and leaves some out. The sample has about 19,000 clones; around three quarters are singletons. The germline V gene has CDR1 SGHAT and CDR2 FQNNGV. CDR3 size: 20 residues. Trimming left V 0 bases short and J 0 bases short, with 18 bases between. Lamina propria and intraepithelial lymphocytes were released by processing graft tissue. With respect to this clone: Its antigen is still unknown.

The source was ileum tissue, collected approximately 20 days after intestinal transplant. The clonotype comes from a human patient who received an intestinal transplant, so some T cells may come from the graft donor. The chain carries TRBV11-2 and TRBJ2-6, with D perhaps TRBD2 (6 bases). The CDR3: CASSLEGGGYAHSGANVLTF. CDR3 nucleotides: TGTGCCAGCAGCTTAGAGGGTGGAGGGTACGCCCACTCTGGGGCCAACGTCCTGACTTTC.